Following are 30 T cell receptor beta chains from one sample sequenced in a study of blood T cell repertoires in COVID-19. Only in-frame clones appear in the TCRdb table, and some are missing; sequencing was by immunoSEQ multiplex PCR. The data contain 120,000 or so clones, roughly 69% of them seen just once; the ten biggest clones take up about 2.2%. The source material was peripheral blood. The receptors come from a woman aged 65 to 85 with acute or convalescent COVID-19.

This clone turned up a few times. The chain carries TRBV11-2 and TRBJ2-1; D is unclear. The germline gives CDR1 SGHAT, CDR2 FQNNGV. V lost 5 bases and J lost 3, with 5 bases in between. CDR3 length: 12 residues. The CDR3 DNA reads TGTGCCAGCAGCGCGGACTACAATGAGCAGTTCTTC. This encodes CASSADYNEQFF. Full variable domain (outside the CDR3, taken from reference TRBV11-2 and TRBJ2-1): EAGVAQSPRYKIIEKRQSVAFWCNPISGHATLYWYQQILGQGPKLLIQFQNNGVVDDSQLPKDRFSAERLKGVDSTLKIQPAKLEDSAVYLCASSADYNEQFFGPGTRLTVL.

Many counts were recorded for this clone. V gene TRBV29-1 combines with J gene TRBJ2-1, with D possibly matching TRBD2 (6 bases). CDR1 SQVTM and CDR2 ANQGSEA come from the germline V gene. The V end was cut by 3 bases, the J end by 3 bases, with 12 bases between. The CDR3 is 14 amino acids. The CDR3 is CSVDGRLGYNEQFF. The CDR3 DNA is TGCAGCGTTGATGGGAGACTAGGCTACAATGAGCAGTTCTTC.

The chain employs TRBV7-9 and TRBJ1-1; weak D call: TRBD1 (5 bases). The length of the CDR3 is 14 residues. V was trimmed by 6 bases and J by 7 bases, leaving 18 bases between them. Per germline, CDR1 SEHNR and CDR2 FQNEAQ (reference sequence). CDR3 sequence: CASSYPGTGIEAFF. The DNA for the CDR3 is TGTGCCAGCAGTTACCCCGGGACTGGAATTGAAGCTTTCTTT. Together with reference TRBV7-9 and TRBJ1-1, the CDR3 gives the full variable domain: DTGVSQNPRHKITKRGQNVTFRCDPISEHNRLYWYRQTLGQGPEFLTYFQNEAQLEKSRLLSDRFSAERPKGSFSTLEIQRTEQGDSAMYLCASSYPGTGIEAFFGQGTRLTVV.

This sequence joins TRBV29-1 and TRBJ1-2, with TRBD1 matching 7 bases. The CDR3 has 13 amino acids. Per germline, CDR1 SQVTM and CDR2 ANQGSEA. The J segment lost 3 bases and the V segment lost 3 bases, leaving 4 bases of the junction unmatched. CDR3 in DNA: TGCAGCGTTGAGTACAGGGGTGACTATGGCTACACCTTC. Encoded protein: CSVEYRGDYGYTF.

This clone was picked up a small number of times. Additional DNA sequences in this sample encode the identical CDR3. CDR3 region: CASSGTDYGYTF. CDR3 coding DNA: TGTGCCAGCAGTGGGACAGACTATGGCTACACCTTC. The rearrangement links TRBV28 to TRBJ1-2, with 7 bases aligning to TRBD1. This CDR3 is built from 12 residues. Germline V gene sequence: CDR1 MDHEN, CDR2 SYDVKM. The ends lost 5 bases at V and 3 bases at J; junction bases unmatched: 0.

The chain is built from TRBV19 and TRBJ2-5, with a possible D match to TRBD2 (5 bases). Trimming pared 3 bases from V and 7 bases from J, leaving 12 bases between. The CDR3 spans 13 residues. CDR1 and CDR2 from the germline V gene are LNHDA and SQIVND (reference sequence). The CDR3 sequence: CASSITGSGTQYF. CDR3 in DNA: TGTGCCAGTAGTATTACGGGGTCCGGGACCCAGTACTTC.

The CDR3 reads CASSLGAGVTEAFF. The CDR3 coding sequence is TGTGCCAGCAGCTTAGGTGCAGGGGTCACTGAAGCTTTCTTT. This chain joins TRBV7-9 and TRBJ1-1; D might be TRBD1 (6 bases). CDR1 and CDR2 from the germline V gene are SEHNR and FQNEAQ (reference sequence). The CDR3 loop spans 14 amino acids. The V gene lost 1 base and the J gene lost 4 bases, with 10 bases spanning the gap.

The table lists this clone with a count of one. V gene TRBV5-1 combines with J gene TRBJ1-6, with D possibly TRBD1 on 5 matching bases. V was shortened by 3 bases and J by 6 bases, with 16 bases between the two germline ends. Germline V gene data show CDR1 as SGHRS and CDR2 as YFSETQ. This CDR3 is built from 16 residues. CDR3 DNA sequence: TGCGCCAGCAGCTACGCCGGAGGGGTCGGTAATTCACCCCTCCACTTT. Encoded protein: CASSYAGGVGNSPLHF.

The chain's CDR3 is CASSVGLADNEQFF. Written as DNA, the CDR3 is TGTGCCAGCAGCGTCGGACTAGCGGACAATGAGCAGTTCTTC. V and J are TRBV9 and TRBJ2-1, with 10 bases aligning to TRBD2. In germline, CDR1 is SGDLS, CDR2 YYNGEE. The CDR3 is 14 amino acids. J lost 5 bases, V lost 2 bases, and 1 base had no gene match.

The rearrangement uses TRBV12-3 or TRBV12-4 and TRBJ2-3, with D tentatively TRBD1 (6 bases). CDR3 size: 13 residues. V dropped 5 bases and J dropped 2 bases, with 8 bases sitting between them. DNA of the CDR3: TGTGCCAGCAGTCCAGGGGTCACAGATACGCAGTATTTT. Residues: CASSPGVTDTQYF.

The chain is built from TRBV10-3 and TRBJ2-1; TRBD2 matches at 9 bases. V shed 0 bases and J 4 bases; nucleotides not matched to a gene: 13. Germline V lookup: CDR1 ENHRY, CDR2 SYGVKD. The CDR3 is made up of 19 amino acids. This CDR3 is CAISESPKPGLATYNEQFF. CDR3 coding DNA: TGTGCCATCAGTGAGTCGCCCAAGCCCGGACTAGCGACTTACAATGAGCAGTTCTTC.

This rearrangement joins TRBV6-5 to TRBJ2-1; 8 bases match TRBD2. V was pared by 1 base and J by 2 bases, with 1 base of the junction left unmatched. CDR3 length: 15 residues. Germline assignment: CDR1 MNHEY and CDR2 SVGAGI. DNA for the CDR3: TGTGCCAGCAGTTACTTTAGCGGGACCTACAATGAGCAGTTCTTC. It is translated as CASSYFSGTYNEQFF.

The chain recombines TRBV5-1 with TRBJ1-4; D is uncertain. This CDR3 is 14 amino acids long. CDR1 and CDR2 (germline): SGHRS, YFSETQ. V was cut by 0 bases and J by 7 bases, with 10 bases left in between. The CDR3 here is CASSLAGDREKLFF. CDR3 sequence (DNA): TGCGCCAGCAGCTTGGCTGGAGATCGTGAAAAACTGTTTTTT. Full variable domain (missing parts from reference TRBV5-1 and TRBJ1-4): KAGVTQTPRYLIKTRGQQVTLSCSPISGHRSVSWYQQTPGQGLQFLFEYFSETQRNKGNFPGRFSGRQFSNSRSEMNVSTLELGDSALYLCASSLAGDREKLFFGSGTQLSVL.

The chain carries TRBV28 and TRBJ1-2; 9 bases agree with TRBD1. CDR1 and CDR2 (germline): MDHEN, SYDVKM. The trim removed 2 bases at V and 6 bases at J, leaving 7 bases unmatched. The CDR3 has 15 residues. As DNA, the CDR3 is TGTGCCAGCAGTTTAGGAGGCGGGACAGGGCATGGCTACACCTTC. Translating gives CASSLGGGTGHGYTF.

The chain recombines TRBV28 with TRBJ2-7, with 9 bases lining up with TRBD1. The CDR3 length is 14 residues. Trimming cost V 7 bases and J 2 bases; bases outside gene matches: 6. From germline, CDR1 is MDHEN and CDR2 SYDVKM. The CDR3 here is CASKWTGEAYEQYF. The CDR3 region has the DNA TGTGCCAGCAAATGGACAGGGGAGGCCTACGAGCAGTACTTC.

In this sample, this clone turned up once. CDR3 bases: TGTGCCAGTGGGAACAGGGACAGAGCCTTCGGGGGACAGTACTTC. Residues: CASGNRDRAFGGQYF. The chain links TRBV6-5 to TRBJ2-7; D is possibly TRBD1 (7 bases). V was clipped by 9 bases and J by 10 bases, with 28 bases between them. The CDR3 runs to 15 residues. Germline CDR1 and CDR2: MNHEY and SVGAGI.

The gene calls are TRBV30 and TRBJ1-5; no clear D. Germline CDR1 reads GTSNPN; CDR2 reads SVGIG (reference sequence). The V gene lost 0 bases and the J gene lost 6 bases, with 9 bases spanning the gap. CDR3 length: 13 amino acids. The CDR3, as DNA: TGTGCCTGGAGTGTACAAGGAGGTCAGCCCCAGCATTTT. It yields the protein CAWSVQGGQPQHF.

There are a few counts of this clone. V and J are TRBV6-2 or TRBV6-3 and TRBJ1-5; unclear D gene. The ends were cut back, 2 bases at V and 3 bases at J, with 8 bases in the middle. The CDR3 extends over 14 amino acids. From germline, CDR1 is MNHEY and CDR2 SVGEGT. CDR3 in amino acids: CASSYGPNNQPQHF. The CDR3 DNA sequence: TGTGCCAGCAGTTACGGGCCTAACAATCAGCCCCAGCATTTT.

This chain joins TRBV4-3 and TRBJ1-6, with 9 bases aligning to TRBD1. V was pared by 0 bases and J by 6 bases, with 6 bases of the junction left unmatched. The CDR3 covers 17 residues. CDR1 LGHNA and CDR2 YSLEER come from the germline V gene. The CDR3 DNA reads TGCGCCAGCAGCCAAGAGGTATGGGACAGGGCTAATTCACCCCTCCACTTT. This sequence encodes CASSQEVWDRANSPLHF.

The rearrangement links TRBV3-1 (or the pseudogene TRBV3-2) to TRBJ2-7; TRBD2 aligns across 8 bases. The CDR3 has 15 residues. Germline V gene data show CDR1 as LGHDT and CDR2 as YNNKEL (reference sequence). The junction had 7 bases not matched to a gene; V was cut back by 1 base and J by 5 bases. In nucleotides, the CDR3 is TGTGCCAGCAGCCAAGGACCGGGAGGGCGGCACGAGCAGTACTTC. It yields the protein CASSQGPGGRHEQYF.

The chain is built from TRBV11-2 and TRBJ2-1; the D gene is possibly TRBD2 (6 bases). The CDR3 totals 14 residues. CDR1 and CDR2 (germline): SGHAT, FQNNGV. V lost 5 bases to trimming and J lost 10 bases, with 18 bases between them. In DNA form, the CDR3 reads TGTGCCAGCAGCCCGGTAGCGGCCTTCAGGGAGCAGTTCTTC. Translation gives CASSPVAAFREQFF.

V usage is TRBV7-9 and J usage is TRBJ1-2; D unclear. V lost 1 base and J 0 bases, leaving 6 bases between the germline ends. The CDR3 runs to 14 residues. In germline, CDR1 is SEHNR, CDR2 FQNEAQ (reference sequence). The CDR3 DNA is TGTGCCAGCAGCTTAGGGAGGACTAACTATGGCTACACCTTC. It is translated as CASSLGRTNYGYTF.

This clone was counted once. This chain links TRBV11-2 with TRBJ2-7; maybe TRBD2 (6 bases). Germline-derived CDR1 and CDR2 are SGHAT and FQNNGV. The CDR3 is 13 amino acids. V lost 4 bases, J lost 2 bases, and 9 bases lay in between. This chain's CDR3 is CASSSGTPYEQYF. The CDR3, as DNA: TGTGCCAGCAGCTCCGGGACTCCCTACGAGCAGTACTTC.

The chain has TRBV11-3 and TRBJ2-5; D is perhaps TRBD2 (6 bases). Germline CDR1 reads SGHNT; CDR2 reads YENEEA. V was pared by 1 base and J by 1 base, with 10 bases between. The CDR3 is made up of 15 amino acids. As DNA, the CDR3 is TGTGCCAGCAGCTTAGCGTCCGGGGGCCAAGAGACCCAGTACTTC. Translating gives CASSLASGGQETQYF.

The CDR3, as DNA: TGCGCCAGCAGCTTGGGGGCTGGGAGCTCCTACAATGAGCAGTTCTTC. Its translation: CASSLGAGSSYNEQFF. This chain links TRBV5-1 with TRBJ2-1; a weak D match, TRBD2 (5 bases). The germline gives CDR1 SGHRS, CDR2 YFSETQ. Trimming cost V 0 bases and J 0 bases, with 10 bases left between them. The CDR3 runs 16 residues.

J is TRBJ1-5 and V is TRBV2; 9 bases match TRBD1. Germline loops: CDR1 SNHLY, CDR2 FYNNEI. This CDR3 contains 14 residues. After removal of 6 bases from V and 5 bases from J, the junction contained 5 bases not matched to a gene. CDR3 DNA sequence: TGTGCCAGCAGAGGGACAGGGTGGTATCAGCCCCAGCATTTT. Amino acid sequence: CASRGTGWYQPQHF.

This sequence joins TRBV6-2 or TRBV6-3 and TRBJ1-1; 8 bases are shared with TRBD1. From germline, CDR1 is MNHEY and CDR2 SVGEGT. The CDR3 runs to 12 residues. V was pared by 6 bases and J by 7 bases, with 4 bases of the junction left unmatched. CDR3 in amino acids: CASSRDRGEAFF. CDR3 coding DNA: TGTGCCAGCAGCCGAGACAGGGGTGAAGCTTTCTTT.

This clone has a handful of counts. The gene calls are TRBV29-1 and TRBJ2-1, with TRBD2 matching over 13 bases. This CDR3 comprises 16 residues. J gave up 9 bases and V 2 bases, and 10 bases lay outside the gene matches. Germline CDR1 SQVTM, CDR2 ANQGSEA. CDR3 region: CSVEPRTSGSAGEQFF. The CDR3 nucleotides are TGCAGCGTTGAACCCCGGACTAGCGGGAGTGCAGGTGAGCAGTTCTTC.

As DNA, the CDR3 is TGTGCCAGCAGTCCCGACAGGGGGCTAGAGACCCAGTACTTC. Translation gives CASSPDRGLETQYF. The gene calls are TRBV28 and TRBJ2-5, with 10 bases fitting TRBD1. The CDR3 contains 14 residues. Trimming at V came to 5 bases and at J to 4 bases, leaving 4 bases not matched to a gene. Germline CDR1 is MDHEN and CDR2 is SYDVKM.

This clone was counted many times. The sample has other DNA sequences that encode this CDR3 too. This sequence joins TRBV5-4 and TRBJ1-2; D is undetermined. Trimming stripped 0 bases from V and 3 bases from J, with 6 bases between. The CDR3 length is 13 residues. Germline-derived CDR1 and CDR2 are SGHNT and YYREEE (reference sequence). CDR3 bases: TGTGCCAGCAGCTTGGGGCAGGACTATGGCTACACCTTC. This sequence encodes CASSLGQDYGYTF.